This T cell receptor (beta chain) was obtained from a study of blood T cell repertoires in COVID-19. The CDR3 totals 15 residues. The ends lost 1 base at V and 7 bases at J; junction bases unmatched: 2. CDR1 is SGHDT, CDR2 YYEEEE, per germline. Clones were sequenced by immunoSEQ multiplex PCR, and TCRdb holds only the in-frame ones, with some missing. This sample yields 250,000 to 300,000 clones, of which 70% to 90% are seen a single time; approximately 9.9% belongs to the top ten. V is TRBV5-6 and J is TRBJ1-6; TRBD1 agrees at 10 bases. The TCR originated in a woman between 70 and 85 years old with acute or convalescent COVID-19. The sequencing input was peripheral blood. The CDR3 here is CASSLTTGGNSPLHF. For the CDR3, the DNA is TGTGCCAGCAGCTTGACGACAGGGGGCAATTCACCCCTCCACTTT.